This T cell receptor (beta chain) was documented in a study of blood T cell repertoires in COVID-19. The table came from immunoSEQ multiplex PCR; TCRdb's copy has only in-frame clones and leaves some out. The table has roughly 230,000 clones, more than 65% seen once. The CDR3 spans 17 residues. From germline, CDR1 is SEHNR and CDR2 FQNEAQ (reference sequence). Unmatched junction bases numbered 10, after V lost 4 bases and J lost 3 bases. This sequence joins TRBV7-9 and TRBJ1-5, with 9 nucleotides matching TRBD1. This receptor was identified in a man aged 45 to 65 who had recovered from COVID-19. The sample was PBMCs or T cells enriched from blood (not recorded which). CDR3 bases: TGTGCCAGCAGCTCCTATACGGGACAGGGATTCAATCAGCCCCAGCATTTT. Its protein is CASSSYTGQGFNQPQHF.